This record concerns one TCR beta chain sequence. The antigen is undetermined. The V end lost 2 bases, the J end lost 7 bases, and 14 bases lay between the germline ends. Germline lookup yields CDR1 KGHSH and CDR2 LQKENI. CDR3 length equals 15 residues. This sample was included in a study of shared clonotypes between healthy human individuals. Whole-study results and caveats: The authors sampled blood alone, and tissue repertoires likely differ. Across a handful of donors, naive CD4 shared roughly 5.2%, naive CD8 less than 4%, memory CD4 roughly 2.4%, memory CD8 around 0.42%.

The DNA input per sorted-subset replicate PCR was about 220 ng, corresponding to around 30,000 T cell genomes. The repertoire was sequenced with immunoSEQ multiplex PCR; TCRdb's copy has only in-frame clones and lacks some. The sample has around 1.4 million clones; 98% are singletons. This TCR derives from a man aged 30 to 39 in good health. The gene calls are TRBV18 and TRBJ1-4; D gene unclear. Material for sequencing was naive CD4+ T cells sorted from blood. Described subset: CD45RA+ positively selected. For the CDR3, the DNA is TGTGCCAGCTCACCATCGAGGAGTATTCGTGAAAAACTGTTTTTT. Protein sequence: CASSPSRSIREKLFF.